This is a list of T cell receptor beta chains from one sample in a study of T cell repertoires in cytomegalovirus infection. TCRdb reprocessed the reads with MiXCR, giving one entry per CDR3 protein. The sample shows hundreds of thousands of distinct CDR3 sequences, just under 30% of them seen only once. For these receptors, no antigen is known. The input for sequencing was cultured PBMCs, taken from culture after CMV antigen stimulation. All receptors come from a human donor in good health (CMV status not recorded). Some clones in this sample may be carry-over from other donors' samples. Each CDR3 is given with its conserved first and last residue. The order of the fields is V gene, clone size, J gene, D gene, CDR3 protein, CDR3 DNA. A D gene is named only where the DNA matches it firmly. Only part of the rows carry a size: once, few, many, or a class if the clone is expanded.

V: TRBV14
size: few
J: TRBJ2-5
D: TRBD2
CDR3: CASSQLLAGQETQYF
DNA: TGTGCCAGCAGCCAATTGTTAGCGGGGCAAGAGACCCAGTACTTC

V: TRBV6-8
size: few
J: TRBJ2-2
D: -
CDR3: CASRRTTTGELFF
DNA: TGTGCCAGCAGACGAACAACCACCGGGGAGCTGTTTTTT

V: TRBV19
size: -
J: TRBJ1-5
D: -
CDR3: CASKGGGPFNSNQPQHF
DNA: TGTGCCAGTAAGGGCGGTGGACCTTTCAATAGCAATCAGCCCCAGCATTTT

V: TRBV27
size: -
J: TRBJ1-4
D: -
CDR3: CASRQRDLNEKLFF
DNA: TGTGCCAGCCGGCAAAGGGACCTTAATGAAAAACTGTTTTTT

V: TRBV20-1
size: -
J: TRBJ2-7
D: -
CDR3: CSASIPGSSYEQYF
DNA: TGCAGTGCTAGCATTCCGGGGTCCTCCTACGAGCAGTACTTC

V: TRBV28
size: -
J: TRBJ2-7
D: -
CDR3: CASSRTPSPGEQYF
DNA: TGTGCCAGCAGTAGAACACCGTCCCCGGGGGAGCAGTACTTC

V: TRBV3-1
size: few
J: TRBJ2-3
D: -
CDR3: CASSQEQETTQYF
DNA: TGTGCCAGCAGCCAAGAACAGGAGACTACGCAGTATTTT

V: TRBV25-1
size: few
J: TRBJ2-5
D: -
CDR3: CASSEGSRPIQETQYF
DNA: TGTGCCAGCAGTGAAGGGTCCAGGCCAATCCAAGAGACCCAGTACTTC

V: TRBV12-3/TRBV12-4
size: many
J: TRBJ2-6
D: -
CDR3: CASSFDSTGANVLTF
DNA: TGTGCCAGCAGTTTTGACTCCACTGGGGCCAACGTCCTGACTTTC

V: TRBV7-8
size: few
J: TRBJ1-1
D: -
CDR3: CASTPKAGRYTEAFF
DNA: TGTGCCAGCACACCCAAGGCAGGGAGGTATACTGAAGCTTTCTTT

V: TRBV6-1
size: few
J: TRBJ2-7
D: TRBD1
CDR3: CAITGDYEQYF
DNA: TGTGCCATCACAGGGGACTACGAGCAGTACTTC

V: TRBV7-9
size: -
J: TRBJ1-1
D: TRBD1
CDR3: CASSFTPAQQGRPEAFF
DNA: TGTGCCAGCAGCTTTACCCCAGCACAACAGGGGAGGCCTGAAGCTTTCTTT

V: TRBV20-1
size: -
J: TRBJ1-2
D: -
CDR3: CSAETDSYGYTF
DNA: TGCAGTGCCGAGACTGACTCTTATGGCTACACCTTC

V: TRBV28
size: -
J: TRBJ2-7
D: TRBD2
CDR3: CASRKGLAGYEQYF
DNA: TGTGCCAGCAGGAAAGGACTAGCGGGCTACGAGCAGTACTTC

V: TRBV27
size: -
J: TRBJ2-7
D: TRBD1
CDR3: CASSLNGQGAFEQYF
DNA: TGTGCCAGCAGTTTAAACGGGCAGGGGGCCTTCGAGCAGTACTTC

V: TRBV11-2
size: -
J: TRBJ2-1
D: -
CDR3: CASSLEGRGYNEQFF
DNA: TGTGCCAGCAGCTTAGAAGGCAGGGGCTACAATGAGCAGTTCTTC

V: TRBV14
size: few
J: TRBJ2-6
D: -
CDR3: CASSSFLGANVLTF
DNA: TGTGCCAGCAGTTCCTTCTTGGGGGCCAACGTCCTGACTTTC

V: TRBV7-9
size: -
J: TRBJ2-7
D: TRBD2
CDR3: CASTWGTRAYEQYF
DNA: TGTGCCAGCACTTGGGGGACTAGGGCGTACGAGCAGTACTTC

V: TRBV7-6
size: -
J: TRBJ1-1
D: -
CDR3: CASSLARDNTEAFF
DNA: TGTGCCAGCAGCTTAGCGAGAGACAACACTGAAGCTTTCTTT

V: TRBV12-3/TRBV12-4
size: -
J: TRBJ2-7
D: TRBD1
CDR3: CASSNQGGSREQYF
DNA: TGTGCCAGCAGTAATCAAGGGGGCTCGCGGGAGCAGTACTTC

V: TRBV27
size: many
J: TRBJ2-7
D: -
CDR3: CASSFRRGESHEQYF
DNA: TGTGCCAGCAGTTTCCGGAGAGGGGAGTCCCACGAGCAGTACTTC

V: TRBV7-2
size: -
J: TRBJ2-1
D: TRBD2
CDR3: CASSLEAGHLNEQFF
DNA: TGTGCCAGCAGCTTAGAAGCGGGGCACCTAAATGAGCAGTTCTTC

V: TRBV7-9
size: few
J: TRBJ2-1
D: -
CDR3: CASSVLGPPQNEQFF
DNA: TGTGCCAGCAGCGTCTTGGGCCCTCCTCAGAATGAGCAGTTCTTC

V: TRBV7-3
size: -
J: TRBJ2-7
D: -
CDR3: CASSSRRSYVQYF
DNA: TGTGCCAGCAGCTCGAGACGGAGTTATGTGCAGTACTTC

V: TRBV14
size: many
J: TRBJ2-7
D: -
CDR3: CASSPRGYEQYF
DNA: TGTGCCAGCAGCCCTCGAGGGTACGAGCAGTACTTC

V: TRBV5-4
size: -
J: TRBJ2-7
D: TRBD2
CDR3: CASRLSGGLADNEQYF
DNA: TGTGCCAGCAGACTTAGTGGAGGACTAGCGGACAACGAGCAGTACTTC